These 13 T cell receptor beta chains were all obtained from the same sample, sequenced in a study of Graves' ophthalmopathy and Graves' hyperthyroidism. RNA transcripts were the source from which TCR beta CDR3 regions were amplified. First-round RT-PCR relied on HTBI primers, and a second-round multiplex PCR came next. TCRdb reanalysed the multiplex PCR reads using MiXCR and keeps one entry per CDR3 protein. This table has over a million distinct CDR3 sequences, about 38% appearing once. The material sequenced was peripheral blood or thyroid tissue (not recorded which). Source of these receptors: an adult man with Graves' hyperthyroidism.

This clonotype was recorded once. A single base separates this from a much larger clone, so it may be a read error. The chain is built from TRBV7-2 and TRBJ2-7; 9 nucleotides match TRBD1. J was trimmed by 7 bases and V by 7 bases; bases with no gene match: 17. Germline V lookup: CDR1 SGHTA, CDR2 FQGNSA. The CDR3 runs 16 residues. This CDR3 reads CASKSGTGMILREQYF. The CDR3 region has the DNA TGTGCCAGCAAGTCTGGGACAGGGATGATTCTACGGGAGCAGTACTTC.

This chain's CDR3 is CASGTGNEQYF. The CDR3 coding sequence is TGTGCCAGCGGGACAGGGAACGAGCAGTACTTC. The J gene is TRBJ2-7, the V gene TRBV7-8; 9 positions agree with TRBD1. CDR1 and CDR2 from the germline V gene are SGHVS and FQNEAQ. The CDR3 is 11 amino acids. V dropped 8 bases and J dropped 5; count of bases not matched to a gene: 1. Variable domain in full (rest from reference TRBV7-8 and TRBJ2-7): GAGVSQSPRYKVAKRGQDVALRCDPISGHVSLFWYQQALGQGPEFLTYFQNEAQLDKSGLPSDRFFAERPEGSVSTLKIQRTQQEDSAVYLCASGTGNEQYFGPGTRLTVT.

Points on this clonotype: Just one base apart from a much larger clone, this may be a read error. The V and J genes are TRBV19 and TRBJ1-4, with D maybe TRBD1 (6 bases). Trimming shortened V by 11 bases and J by 6 bases, and 13 bases separated the two germline ends. The CDR3 contains 12 residues. Germline V gene data show CDR1 as LNHDA and CDR2 as SQIVND (reference sequence). CDR3 protein: CAGAGGHEKLFF. The CDR3 DNA reads as TGTGCCGGTGCCGGGGGGCATGAAAAACTGTTTTTT.

This clonotype was counted ten times or more. The chain combines TRBV20-1 with TRBJ1-2; no clear D. With 3 bases removed from V and 8 bases from J, the gap between germline ends came to 22 bases. Germline loops: CDR1 DFQATT, CDR2 SNEGSKA (reference sequence). The CDR3 sequence is 15 residues long. Here the CDR3 DNA reads TGCAGTGCTAGCAGCCTAGCCCGGGAGGTGCGAGGCTACACCTTC. This codes for CSASSLAREVRGYTF.

The sample holds a few counts of this clonotype. Because the CDR3's place on the DNA is in doubt, the DNA is left out and the CDR3 is given as listed by TCRdb. This CDR3 reads CASSTSAVVYGYTF. The gene calls are TRBV6-4 and TRBJ1-2. The CDR3 length is 14 residues, termini included. Per germline, CDR1 MRHNA and CDR2 SNTAGT.

V usage is TRBV2 and J usage is TRBJ2-2; 7 bases are shared with TRBD1. The V gene end was trimmed by 5 bases and the J gene end by 3 bases; junction bases not matched to a gene: 9. Per the germline V gene, CDR1 is SNHLY and CDR2 is FYNNEI. CDR3 length equals 16 residues. The CDR3 reads CASSSRGRGHTGELFF. The CDR3 coding sequence is TGTGCCAGCAGTTCTCGGGGAAGGGGGCACACCGGGGAGCTGTTTTTT.

This clonotype was seen repeatedly, ten times or more. V is TRBV7-2 and J is TRBJ2-7; 11 positions match TRBD1. CDR3 length: 18 amino acids. Trimming cost V 3 bases and J 0 bases; bases outside gene matches: 10. In germline, CDR1 is SGHTA, CDR2 FQGNSA. CDR3 protein: CASSFGTGGKGSSYEQYF. The DNA for the CDR3 is TGTGCCAGCAGCTTTGGGACAGGGGGTAAGGGAAGCTCCTACGAGCAGTACTTC. Variable domain in full (rest from reference TRBV7-2 and TRBJ2-7): GAGVSQSPSNKVTEKGKDVELRCDPISGHTALYWYRQSLGQGLEFLIYFQGNSAPDKSGLPSDRFSAERTGGSVSTLTIQRTQQEDSAVYLCASSFGTGGKGSSYEQYFGPGTRLTVT.

This clonotype appeared many times. CDR3 DNA: TGTGGGACAGGGAGACGAGATCAGCCCCAGCATTTT. This translates into CGTGRRDQPQHF. The rearrangement links TRBV19 to TRBJ1-5; TRBD1 matches 8 bases. This CDR3 has 12 amino acids. Germline V CDR1 and CDR2: LNHDA, SQIVND (reference sequence). The full variable domain, in which reference TRBV19 and TRBJ1-5 provide the parts outside the CDR3, is DGGITQSPKYLFRKEGQNVTLSCEQNLNHDAMYWYRQDPGQGLRLIYYSQIVNDFQKGDIAEGYSVSREKKESFPLTVTSAQKNPTAFYLCGTGRRDQPQHFGDGTRLSIL.

This clonotype was seen a handful of times. The rearrangement joins TRBV25-1 to TRBJ2-2; TRBD1 matches 8 bases. J gave up 6 bases and V 5 bases, and 11 bases lay outside the gene matches. Germline V lookup: CDR1 MGHDK, CDR2 SYGVNS. The CDR3 is 16 amino acids. The CDR3 region is CASSPRIQGAAGELFF. DNA for the CDR3: TGTGCCAGCAGTCCTAGGATCCAGGGGGCGGCCGGGGAGCTGTTTTTT.

Note on this clonotype: A read error may explain this, as a much larger clone is one base away. Here the CDR3 DNA reads TGTGCCAGCAGTTTAGTTGAACGGAACTATGGCCACACCTTC. As protein: CASSLVERNYGHTF. The chain couples TRBV12-3 or TRBV12-4 to TRBJ1-2; the D is unclear. This CDR3 has 14 amino acids.

This chain connects TRBV29-1 to TRBJ2-5; D perhaps matches TRBD2 (5 bases). From germline, CDR1 is SQVTM and CDR2 ANQGSEA. The CDR3 runs 14 residues. V gave up 5 bases and J gave up 2 bases, with 15 bases separating them. Here the CDR3 DNA reads TGCAGCGTTTTGGGAGCACTTGGACAAGAGACCCAGTACTTC. Amino acid sequence: CSVLGALGQETQYF.

About this clonotype: One end of the junction varies from germline; a read error may be responsible. The rearrangement uses TRBV10-3 and TRBJ2-3; 9 bases are a match to TRBD2. From germline, CDR1 is ENHRY and CDR2 SYGVKD. The CDR3 sequence is 16 residues long. The CDR3 is CASSFLAGRRLDTQYF. The CDR3 DNA reads as TGTGCCAGCAGTTTCCTAGCGGGACGCCGTTTGGATACGCAGTATTTT.

V and J are TRBV20-1 and TRBJ1-5; perhaps TRBD1 as D (5 bases). The V and J ends lost 0 bases and 11 bases respectively, with 23 bases between them. Germline-derived CDR1 and CDR2 are DFQATT and SNEGSKA (reference sequence). The CDR3 is 16 amino acids. The CDR3 region has the DNA TGCAGTGCTAGAGAACCGACGGGACTAGCAGAGGAGACCCAGCATTTT. Protein product: CSAREPTGLAEETQHF.